Included here is one T cell receptor (beta chain) sequence, with context. Its antigen is currently unknown. The PCR had 60 Vbeta and 13 Jbeta primers. The table came from immunoSEQ multiplex PCR; TCRdb's copy has only in-frame clones and leaves some out. This sample has over 100,000 clones; 55% to 65% occur once, and the top ten carry 2.2%. The trim removed 5 bases at V and 5 bases at J, leaving 5 bases unmatched. The length of the CDR3 is 14 residues. Germline assignment: CDR1 SGHAT and CDR2 FQNNGV. The data were obtained in a study of cytomegalovirus exposure and HLA in healthy donors. Notes on the study in general: As was reported, the classifier diagnosed cytomegalovirus status with high specificity and sensitivity. A later analysis revealed that TCR association rates differed between HLA loci, peaking at DRB1 and bottoming out at HLA-C.

The TCR sequence derives from a woman aged 25 to 39 in good health and CMV-seronegative. This sequence joins TRBV11-2 and TRBJ2-1; TRBD1 matches 8 bases. Sequencing used PBMCs. The CDR3 region has the DNA TGTGCCAGCAGCCCGAGGACAGGGAACAATGAGCAGTTCTTC. Translated, it gives CASSPRTGNNEQFF.